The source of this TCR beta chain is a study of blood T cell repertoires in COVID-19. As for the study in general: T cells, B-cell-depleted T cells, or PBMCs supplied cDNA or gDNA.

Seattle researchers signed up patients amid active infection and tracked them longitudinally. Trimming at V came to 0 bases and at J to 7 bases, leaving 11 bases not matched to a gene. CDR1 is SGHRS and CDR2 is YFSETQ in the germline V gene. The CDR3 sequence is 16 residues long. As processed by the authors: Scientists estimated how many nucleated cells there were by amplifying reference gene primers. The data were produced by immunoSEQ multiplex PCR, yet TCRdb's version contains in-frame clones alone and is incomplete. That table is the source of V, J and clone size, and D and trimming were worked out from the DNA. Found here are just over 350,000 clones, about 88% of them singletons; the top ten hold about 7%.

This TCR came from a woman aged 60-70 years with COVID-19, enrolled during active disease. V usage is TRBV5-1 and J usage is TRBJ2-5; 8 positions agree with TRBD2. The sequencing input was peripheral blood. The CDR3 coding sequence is TGCGCCAGCAGCTTGGATACCGCGGGGGGCGGTGGGACCCAGTACTTC. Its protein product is CASSLDTAGGGGTQYF.